The entry that follows covers one T cell receptor (beta chain) sequence. Its antigen remains unidentified. cDNA specific to TCR beta was made from around 530 ng of total RNA, with a constant-region primer employed for priming. What produced the TCR beta libraries was three nested multiplex PCR rounds using slightly modified ARM-PCR. For roughly 11 cycles apiece, the opening two PCR rounds ran with TRBV1-TRBV30 forward primers and a C-beta reverse primer. TCRdb used MiXCR to reprocess the multiplex PCR reads, holding one entry per CDR3 protein. The table has some 180,000 distinct CDR3 sequences, around 60% seen once; the top ten hold approximately 67%. The blood RNA (from unsorted whole blood) was obtained, and germline DNA was also extracted. The sample comes from a study of tumor-infiltrating lymphocytes in primary liver carcinoma. Study in general: Ages ranged from 30 to 69, with HCC or mixed HCC-cholangiocarcinoma. Tumor stage was T1-T3 N0M0, and tumor size was roughly 4.2 to 11 cm across. Samples had roughly 3.65 to 7.5 million productive TCRbeta reads, comparable between tissue types. General study findings and limits: Compared with blood, tumor repertoires held significantly more in their top 250 clones.

Germline CDR1 is MGHDK and CDR2 is SYGVNS. Deletions cut 3 bases from V and 3 bases from J, with 9 bases between. The length of the CDR3 is 14 residues. The chain links TRBV25-1 to TRBJ1-3; D uncertain. The source of this sequence is a man between 40 and 49 years old with primary liver carcinoma and hepatitis B virus infection. The sequencing input was peripheral blood. CDR3 sequence: CASSDSRSGNTIYF. CDR3 sequence (DNA): TGTGCCAGCAGTGACTCTCGGAGTGGAAACACCATATATTTT.